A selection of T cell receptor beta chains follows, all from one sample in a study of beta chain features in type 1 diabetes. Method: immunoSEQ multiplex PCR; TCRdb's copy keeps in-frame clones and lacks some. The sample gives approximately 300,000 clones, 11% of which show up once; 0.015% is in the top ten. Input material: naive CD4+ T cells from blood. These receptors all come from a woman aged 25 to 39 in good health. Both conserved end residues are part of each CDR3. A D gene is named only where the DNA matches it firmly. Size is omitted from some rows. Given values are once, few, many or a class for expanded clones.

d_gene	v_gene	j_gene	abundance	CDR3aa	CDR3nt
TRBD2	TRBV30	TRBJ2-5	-	CAWSAGTSGPETQYF	TGTGCCTGGAGTGCCGGGACTAGCGGTCCAGAGACCCAGTACTTC
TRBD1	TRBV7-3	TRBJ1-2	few	CASSLTGVQGYTF	TGTGCCAGCAGTCTCACAGGGGTTCAAGGCTACACCTTC
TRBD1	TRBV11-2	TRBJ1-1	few	CASSQTHRGGEAFF	TGTGCCAGCAGCCAAACCCACAGGGGCGGAGAAGCTTTCTTT
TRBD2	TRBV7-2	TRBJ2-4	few	CASSLAALAGHIQYF	TGTGCCAGCAGCTTAGCGGCACTAGCGGGACACATTCAGTACTTC
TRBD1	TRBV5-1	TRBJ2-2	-	CASSLDRGLYTGELFF	TGCGCCAGCAGCTTGGACAGGGGGCTTTACACCGGGGAGCTGTTTTTT
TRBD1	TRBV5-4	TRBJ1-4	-	CASSSRGQGVEKLFF	TGTGCCAGCAGCAGCCGAGGACAGGGGGTTGAAAAACTGTTTTTT
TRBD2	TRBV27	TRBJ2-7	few	CASSLTGTSGEQYF	TGTGCCAGCAGTCTAACCGGGACTAGCGGGGAGCAGTACTTC
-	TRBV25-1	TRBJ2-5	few	CASSPSWETQYF	TGTGCCAGCAGTCCTAGCTGGGAGACCCAGTACTTC
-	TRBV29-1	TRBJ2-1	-	CSVVSGLSSVNEQFF	TGCAGCGTTGTTTCGGGACTCAGTTCCGTCAATGAGCAGTTCTTC
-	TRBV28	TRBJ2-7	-	CASRSGGWTEQYF	TGTGCCAGCAGGTCAGGAGGTTGGACCGAGCAGTACTTC
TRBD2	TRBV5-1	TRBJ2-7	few	CASSSTGGGYYEQYF	TGCGCCAGCAGCTCTACCGGCGGGGGTTACTACGAGCAGTACTTC
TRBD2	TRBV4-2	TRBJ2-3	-	CASSHPGGEDTQYF	TGTGCCAGCAGCCACCCGGGGGGTGAGGATACGCAGTATTTT
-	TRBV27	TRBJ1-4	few	CASRARINEKLFF	TGTGCCAGCAGGGCGCGGATTAATGAAAAACTGTTTTTT
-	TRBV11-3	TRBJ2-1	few	CASSLGSGIHEQFF	TGTGCCAGCAGCTTAGGGTCCGGGATCCATGAGCAGTTCTTC
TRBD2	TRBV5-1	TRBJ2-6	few	CASRRGVDGANVLTF	TGCGCCAGCCGCCGGGGGGTAGATGGGGCCAACGTCCTGACTTTC
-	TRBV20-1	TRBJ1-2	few	CSAAGYGYTF	TGCAGTGCAGCGGGATATGGCTACACCTTC
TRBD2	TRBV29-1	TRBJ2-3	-	CSVVGLAATRTDTQYF	TGCAGCGTTGTGGGACTAGCGGCAACCCGCACAGATACGCAGTATTTT
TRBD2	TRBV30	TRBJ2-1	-	CACRPGISGGDEQFF	TGTGCCTGCAGACCCGGGATTAGCGGGGGAGATGAGCAGTTCTTC
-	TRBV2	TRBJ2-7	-	CASSRQVTSSYEQYF	TGTGCCAGCAGTCGACAGGTCACCAGCTCCTACGAGCAGTACTTC
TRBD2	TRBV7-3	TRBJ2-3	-	CASSAGTTRDTQYF	TGTGCCAGCAGCGCCGGGACTACAAGGGATACGCAGTATTTT
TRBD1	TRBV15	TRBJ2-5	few	CATSSQQGFGETQYF	TGTGCCACCAGCAGCCAACAGGGGTTTGGCGAGACCCAGTACTTC
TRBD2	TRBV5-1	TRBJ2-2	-	CASSLLAGGRTGELFF	TGCGCCAGCAGCTTGCTAGCGGGAGGACGTACCGGGGAGCTGTTTTTT
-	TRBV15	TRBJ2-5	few	CATSRVLTRQKTQYF	TGTGCCACCAGCAGAGTCCTGACTAGGCAGAAGACCCAGTACTTC
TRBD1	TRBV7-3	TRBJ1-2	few	CASSAYPPTGNGYTF	TGTGCCAGCAGCGCCTACCCCCCGACAGGGAATGGCTACACCTTC
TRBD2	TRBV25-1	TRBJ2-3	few	CASSEKGLVSTTDTQYF	TGTGCCAGCAGTGAGAAGGGACTAGTAAGTACCACAGATACGCAGTATTTT
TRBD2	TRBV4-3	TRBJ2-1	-	CASSSLAGSSYNEQFF	TGCGCCAGCAGCTCCCTAGCGGGAAGCTCCTACAATGAGCAGTTCTTC
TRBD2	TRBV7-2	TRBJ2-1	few	CASSLWTSGRDAYNEQFF	TGTGCCAGCAGCTTATGGACTAGCGGGAGGGACGCGTACAATGAGCAGTTCTTC
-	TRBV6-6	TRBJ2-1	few	CASSLAEGSYNEQFF	TGTGCCAGCAGTTTAGCGGAGGGGTCCTACAATGAGCAGTTCTTC
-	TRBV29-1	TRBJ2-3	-	CSVVSSVRTDTQYF	TGCAGCGTTGTTTCCAGCGTTCGCACAGATACGCAGTATTTT
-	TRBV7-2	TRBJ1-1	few	CASSLVADMNTEAFF	TGTGCCAGCAGCTTAGTTGCAGATATGAACACTGAAGCTTTCTTT
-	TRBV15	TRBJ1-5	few	CATSRKSSRASNQPQHF	TGTGCCACCAGCAGAAAATCGAGCAGGGCTAGCAATCAGCCCCAGCATTTT
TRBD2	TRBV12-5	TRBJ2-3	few	CASGLAIGTSADTQYF	TGTGCTAGTGGTTTGGCCATCGGGACTAGCGCAGATACGCAGTATTTT
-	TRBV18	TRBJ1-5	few	CASSHGGRNQPQHF	TGTGCCAGCTCACACGGCGGCAGAAATCAGCCCCAGCATTTT
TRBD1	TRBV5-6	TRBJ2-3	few	CASSLLGQATDTQYF	TGTGCCAGCAGCTTGCTGGGACAGGCAACAGATACGCAGTATTTT
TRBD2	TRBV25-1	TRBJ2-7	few	CASSTSAGAYEQYF	TGTGCCAGCAGTACCTCTGCGGGAGCCTACGAGCAGTACTTC
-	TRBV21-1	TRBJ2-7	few	CASAGGRNGGYEQYF	TGTGCCAGCGCAGGTGGTCGAAACGGAGGCTACGAGCAGTACTTC
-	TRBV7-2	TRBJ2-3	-	CASSLTGSSTDTQYF	TGTGCCAGCAGCTTAACAGGCTCTAGCACAGATACGCAGTATTTT